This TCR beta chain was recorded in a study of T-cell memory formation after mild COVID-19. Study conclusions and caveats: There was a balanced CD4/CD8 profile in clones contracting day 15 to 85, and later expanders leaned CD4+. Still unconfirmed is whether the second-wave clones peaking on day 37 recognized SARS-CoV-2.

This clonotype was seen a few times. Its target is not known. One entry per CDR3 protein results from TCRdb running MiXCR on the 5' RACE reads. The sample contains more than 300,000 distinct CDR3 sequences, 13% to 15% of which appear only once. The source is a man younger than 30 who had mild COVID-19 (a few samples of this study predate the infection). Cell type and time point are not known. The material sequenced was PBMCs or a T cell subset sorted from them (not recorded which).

The CDR3 here is CSASPGRSGNTIYF. For the CDR3, the DNA is TGCAGTGCTAGTCCGGGAAGGAGTGGAAACACCATATATTTT. V gene TRBV20-1 combines with J gene TRBJ1-3, with no clear D. Deletions cut 3 bases from V and 3 bases from J, with 12 bases between. Germline loops: CDR1 DFQATT, CDR2 SNEGSKA (reference sequence). This CDR3 has 14 residues.